In its sample, the clone carrying this T cell receptor (beta chain) was seen many times. As yet, its antigen is unknown. V dropped 8 bases and J dropped 2 bases, with 16 bases sitting between them. The CDR3 has 15 residues. Germline lookup yields CDR1 SGHTA and CDR2 FQGTGA. This sample is part of a study of T cell repertoires in cytomegalovirus infection. TCRdb reanalysed the reads using MiXCR and keeps one entry per CDR3 protein. The repertoire holds 360,000 or so distinct CDR3 sequences, with roughly 36% as singletons. The material was cultured PBMCs, obtained from culture after CMV antigen stimulation. V gene TRBV7-3 combines with J gene TRBJ2-1; TRBD2 might be the D (6 bases). This clonotype was obtained from a human donor in good health (CMV status not recorded). Some clones in this sample may be carry-over from other donors' samples. CDR3 sequence: CASAPGPGAYNEQFF. The CDR3 bases are TGTGCCAGCGCCCCAGGGCCGGGAGCCTACAATGAGCAGTTCTTC.